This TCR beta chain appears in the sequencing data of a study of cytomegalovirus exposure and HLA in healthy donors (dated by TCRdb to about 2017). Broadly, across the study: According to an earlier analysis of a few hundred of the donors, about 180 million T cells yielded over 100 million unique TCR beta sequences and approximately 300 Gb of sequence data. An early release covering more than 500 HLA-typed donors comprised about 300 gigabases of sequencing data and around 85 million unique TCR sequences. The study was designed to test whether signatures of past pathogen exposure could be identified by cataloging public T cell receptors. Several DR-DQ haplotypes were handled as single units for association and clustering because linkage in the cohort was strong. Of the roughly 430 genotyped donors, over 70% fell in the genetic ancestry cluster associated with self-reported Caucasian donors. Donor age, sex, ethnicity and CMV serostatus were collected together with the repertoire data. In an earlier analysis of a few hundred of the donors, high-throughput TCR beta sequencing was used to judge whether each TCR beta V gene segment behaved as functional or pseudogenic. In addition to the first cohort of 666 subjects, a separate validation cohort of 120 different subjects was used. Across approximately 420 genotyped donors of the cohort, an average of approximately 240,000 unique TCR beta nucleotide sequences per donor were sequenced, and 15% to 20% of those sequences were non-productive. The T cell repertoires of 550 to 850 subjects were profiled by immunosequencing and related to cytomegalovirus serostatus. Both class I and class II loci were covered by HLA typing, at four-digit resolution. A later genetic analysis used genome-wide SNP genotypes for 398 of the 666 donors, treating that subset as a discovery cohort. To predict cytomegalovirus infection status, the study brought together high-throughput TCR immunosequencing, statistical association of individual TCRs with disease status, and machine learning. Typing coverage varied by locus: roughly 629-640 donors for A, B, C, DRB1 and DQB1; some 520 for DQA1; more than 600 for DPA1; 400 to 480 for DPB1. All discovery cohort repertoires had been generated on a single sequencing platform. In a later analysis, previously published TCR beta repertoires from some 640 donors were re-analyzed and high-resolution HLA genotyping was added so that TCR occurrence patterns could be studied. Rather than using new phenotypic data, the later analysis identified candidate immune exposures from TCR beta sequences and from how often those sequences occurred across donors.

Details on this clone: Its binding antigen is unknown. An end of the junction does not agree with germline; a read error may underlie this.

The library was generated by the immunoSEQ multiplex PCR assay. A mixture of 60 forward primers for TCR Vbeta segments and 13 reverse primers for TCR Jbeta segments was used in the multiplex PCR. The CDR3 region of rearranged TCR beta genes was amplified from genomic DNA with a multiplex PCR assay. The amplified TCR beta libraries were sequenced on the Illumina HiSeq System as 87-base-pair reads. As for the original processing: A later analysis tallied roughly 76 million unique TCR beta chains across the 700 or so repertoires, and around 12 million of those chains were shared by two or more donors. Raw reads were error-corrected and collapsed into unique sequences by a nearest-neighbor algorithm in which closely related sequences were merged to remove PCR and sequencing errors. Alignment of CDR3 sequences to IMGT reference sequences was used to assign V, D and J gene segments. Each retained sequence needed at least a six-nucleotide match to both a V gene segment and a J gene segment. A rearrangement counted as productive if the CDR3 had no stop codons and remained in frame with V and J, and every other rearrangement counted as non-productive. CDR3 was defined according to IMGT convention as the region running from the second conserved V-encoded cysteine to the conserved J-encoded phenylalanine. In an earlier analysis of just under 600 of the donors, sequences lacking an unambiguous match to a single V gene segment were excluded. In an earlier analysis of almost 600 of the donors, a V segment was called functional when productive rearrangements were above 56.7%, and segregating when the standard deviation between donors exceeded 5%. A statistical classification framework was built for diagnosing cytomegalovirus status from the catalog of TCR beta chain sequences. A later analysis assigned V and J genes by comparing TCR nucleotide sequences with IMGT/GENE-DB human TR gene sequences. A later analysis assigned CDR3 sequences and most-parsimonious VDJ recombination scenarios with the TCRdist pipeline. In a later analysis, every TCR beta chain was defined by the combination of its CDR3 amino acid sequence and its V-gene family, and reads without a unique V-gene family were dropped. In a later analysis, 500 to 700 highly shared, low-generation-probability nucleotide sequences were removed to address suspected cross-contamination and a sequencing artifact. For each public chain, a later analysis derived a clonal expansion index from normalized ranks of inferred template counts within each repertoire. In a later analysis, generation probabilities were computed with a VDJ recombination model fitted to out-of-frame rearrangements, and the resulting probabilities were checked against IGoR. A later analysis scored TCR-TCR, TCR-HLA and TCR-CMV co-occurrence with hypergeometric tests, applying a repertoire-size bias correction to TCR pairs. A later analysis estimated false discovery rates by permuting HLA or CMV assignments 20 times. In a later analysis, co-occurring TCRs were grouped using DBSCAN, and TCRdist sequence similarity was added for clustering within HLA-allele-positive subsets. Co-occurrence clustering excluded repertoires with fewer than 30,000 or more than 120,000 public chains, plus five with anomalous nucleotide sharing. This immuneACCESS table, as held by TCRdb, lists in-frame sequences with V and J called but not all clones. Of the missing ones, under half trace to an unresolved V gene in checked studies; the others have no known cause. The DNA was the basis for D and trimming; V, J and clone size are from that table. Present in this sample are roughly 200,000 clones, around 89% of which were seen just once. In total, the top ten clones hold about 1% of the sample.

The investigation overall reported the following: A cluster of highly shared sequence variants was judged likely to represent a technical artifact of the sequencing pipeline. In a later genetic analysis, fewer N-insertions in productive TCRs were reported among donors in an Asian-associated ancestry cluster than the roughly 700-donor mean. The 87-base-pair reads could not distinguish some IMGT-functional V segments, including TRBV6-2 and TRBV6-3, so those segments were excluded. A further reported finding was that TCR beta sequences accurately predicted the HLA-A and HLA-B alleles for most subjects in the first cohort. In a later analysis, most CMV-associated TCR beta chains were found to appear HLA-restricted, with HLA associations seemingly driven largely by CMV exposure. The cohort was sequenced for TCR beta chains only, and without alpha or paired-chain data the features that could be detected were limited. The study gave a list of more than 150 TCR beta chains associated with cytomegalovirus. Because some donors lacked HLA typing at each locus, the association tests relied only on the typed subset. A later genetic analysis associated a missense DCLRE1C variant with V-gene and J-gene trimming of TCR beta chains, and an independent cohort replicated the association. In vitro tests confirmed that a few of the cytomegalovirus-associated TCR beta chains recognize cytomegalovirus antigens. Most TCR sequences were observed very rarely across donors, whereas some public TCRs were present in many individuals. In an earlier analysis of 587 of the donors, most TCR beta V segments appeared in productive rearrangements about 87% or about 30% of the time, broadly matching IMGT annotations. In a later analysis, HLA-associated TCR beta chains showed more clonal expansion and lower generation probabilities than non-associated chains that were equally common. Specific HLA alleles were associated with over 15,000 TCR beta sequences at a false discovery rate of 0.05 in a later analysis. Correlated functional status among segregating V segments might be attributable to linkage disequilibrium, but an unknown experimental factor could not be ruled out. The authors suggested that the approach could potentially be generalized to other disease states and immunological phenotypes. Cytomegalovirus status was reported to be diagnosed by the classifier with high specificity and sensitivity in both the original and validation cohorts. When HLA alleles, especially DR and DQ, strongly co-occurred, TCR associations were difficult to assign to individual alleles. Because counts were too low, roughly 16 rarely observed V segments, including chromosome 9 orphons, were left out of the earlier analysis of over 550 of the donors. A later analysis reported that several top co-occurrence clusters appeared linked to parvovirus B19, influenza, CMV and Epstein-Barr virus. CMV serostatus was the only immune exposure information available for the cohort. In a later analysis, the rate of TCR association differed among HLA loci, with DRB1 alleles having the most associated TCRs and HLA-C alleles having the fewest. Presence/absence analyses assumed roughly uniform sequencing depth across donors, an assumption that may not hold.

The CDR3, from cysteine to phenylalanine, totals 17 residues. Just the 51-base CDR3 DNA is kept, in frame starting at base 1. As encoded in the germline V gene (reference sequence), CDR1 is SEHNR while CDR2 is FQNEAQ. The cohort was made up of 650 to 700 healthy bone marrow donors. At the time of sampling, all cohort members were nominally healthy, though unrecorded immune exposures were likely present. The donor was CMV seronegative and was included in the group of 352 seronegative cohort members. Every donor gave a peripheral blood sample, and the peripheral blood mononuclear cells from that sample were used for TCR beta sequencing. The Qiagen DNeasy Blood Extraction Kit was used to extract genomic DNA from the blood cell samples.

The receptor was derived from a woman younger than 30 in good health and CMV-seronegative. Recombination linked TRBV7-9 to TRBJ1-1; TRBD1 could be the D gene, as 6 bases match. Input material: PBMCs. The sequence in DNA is TGTTCCAGCACCCTACCTGGGGGCCAAGGGAAGAACACTGAAGCTTTCTTT. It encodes CSSTLPGGQGKNTEAFF.